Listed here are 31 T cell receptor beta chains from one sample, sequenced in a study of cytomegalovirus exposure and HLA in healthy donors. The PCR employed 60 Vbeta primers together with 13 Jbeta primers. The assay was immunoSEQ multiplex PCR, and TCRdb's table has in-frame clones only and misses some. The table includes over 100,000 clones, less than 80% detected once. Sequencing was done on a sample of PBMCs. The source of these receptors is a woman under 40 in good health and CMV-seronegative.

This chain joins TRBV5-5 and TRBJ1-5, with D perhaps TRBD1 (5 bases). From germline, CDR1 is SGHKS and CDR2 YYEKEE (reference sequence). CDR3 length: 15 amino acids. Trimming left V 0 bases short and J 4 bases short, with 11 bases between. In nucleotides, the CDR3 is TGTGCCAGCAGCTTGGATCCCAGGGAAAATCAGCCCCAGCATTTT. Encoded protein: CASSLDPRENQPQHF.

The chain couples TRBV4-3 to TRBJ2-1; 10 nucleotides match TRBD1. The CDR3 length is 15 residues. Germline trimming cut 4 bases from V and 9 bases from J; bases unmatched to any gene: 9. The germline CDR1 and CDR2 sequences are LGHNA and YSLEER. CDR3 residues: CASSPGTGAGGEQFF. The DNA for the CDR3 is TGCGCCAGCAGCCCTGGGACAGGGGCGGGAGGTGAGCAGTTCTTC.

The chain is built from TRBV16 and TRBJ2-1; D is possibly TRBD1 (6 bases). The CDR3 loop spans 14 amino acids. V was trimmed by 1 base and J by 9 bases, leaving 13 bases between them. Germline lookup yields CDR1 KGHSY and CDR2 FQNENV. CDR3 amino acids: CASSQYQGIAEQFF. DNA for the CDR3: TGTGCCAGCAGCCAATATCAGGGGATCGCTGAGCAGTTCTTC.

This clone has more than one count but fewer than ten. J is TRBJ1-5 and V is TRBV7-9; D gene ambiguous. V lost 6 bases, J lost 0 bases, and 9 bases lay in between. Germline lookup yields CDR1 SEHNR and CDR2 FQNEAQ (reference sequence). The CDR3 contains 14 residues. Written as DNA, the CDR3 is TGTGCCAGCAGTGCGGGGAATAGCAATCAGCCCCAGCATTTT. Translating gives CASSAGNSNQPQHF. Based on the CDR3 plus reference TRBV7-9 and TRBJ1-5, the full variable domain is DTGVSQNPRHKITKRGQNVTFRCDPISEHNRLYWYRQTLGQGPEFLTYFQNEAQLEKSRLLSDRFSAERPKGSFSTLEIQRTEQGDSAMYLCASSAGNSNQPQHFGDGTRLSIL.

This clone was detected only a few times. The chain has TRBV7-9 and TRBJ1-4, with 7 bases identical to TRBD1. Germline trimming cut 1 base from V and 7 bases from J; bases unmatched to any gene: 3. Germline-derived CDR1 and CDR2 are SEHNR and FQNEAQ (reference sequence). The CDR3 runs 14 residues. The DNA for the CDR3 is TGTGCCAGCAGCTTAGAGGGGGCTGGTGAAAAACTGTTTTTT. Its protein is CASSLEGAGEKLFF.

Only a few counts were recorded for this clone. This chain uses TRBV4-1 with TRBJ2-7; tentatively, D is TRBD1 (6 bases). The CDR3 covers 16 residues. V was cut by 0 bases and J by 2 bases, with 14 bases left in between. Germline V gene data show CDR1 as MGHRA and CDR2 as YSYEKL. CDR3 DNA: TGCGCCAGCAGCCAAGACCCAGGGGTCAGGACCTACGAGCAGTACTTC. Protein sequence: CASSQDPGVRTYEQYF.

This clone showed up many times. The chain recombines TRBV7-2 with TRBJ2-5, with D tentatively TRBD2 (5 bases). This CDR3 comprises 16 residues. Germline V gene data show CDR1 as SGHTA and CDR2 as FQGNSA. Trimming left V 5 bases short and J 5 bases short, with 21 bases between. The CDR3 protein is CASSTPQTTRGETQYF. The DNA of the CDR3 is TGTGCCAGCAGCACACCCCAGACGACGAGAGGGGAGACCCAGTACTTC.

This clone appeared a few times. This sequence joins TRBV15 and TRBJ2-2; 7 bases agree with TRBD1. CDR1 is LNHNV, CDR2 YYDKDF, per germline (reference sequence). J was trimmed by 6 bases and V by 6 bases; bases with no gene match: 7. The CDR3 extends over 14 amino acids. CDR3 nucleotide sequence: TGTGCCACCAGTCCTGACAGGGCTCCCGGGGAGCTGTTTTTT. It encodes CATSPDRAPGELFF.

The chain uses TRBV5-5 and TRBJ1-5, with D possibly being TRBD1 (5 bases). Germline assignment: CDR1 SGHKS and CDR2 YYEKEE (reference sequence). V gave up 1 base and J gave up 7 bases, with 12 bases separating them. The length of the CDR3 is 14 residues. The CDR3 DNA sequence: TGTGCCAGCAGCTTGTGGCAGGGAGGACAGCCCCAGCATTTT. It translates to CASSLWQGGQPQHF.

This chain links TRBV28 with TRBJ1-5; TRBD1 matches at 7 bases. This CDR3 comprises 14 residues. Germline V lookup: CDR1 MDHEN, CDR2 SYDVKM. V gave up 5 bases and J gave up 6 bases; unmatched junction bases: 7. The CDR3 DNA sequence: TGTGCCAGCAGTCCGCCAGGGGGTGGTCAGCCCCAGCATTTT. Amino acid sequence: CASSPPGGGQPQHF. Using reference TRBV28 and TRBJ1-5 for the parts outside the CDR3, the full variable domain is DVKVTQSSRYLVKRTGEKVFLECVQDMDHENMFWYRQDPGLGLRLIYFSYDVKMKEKGDIPEGYSVSREKKERFSLILESASTNQTSMYLCASSPPGGGQPQHFGDGTRLSIL.

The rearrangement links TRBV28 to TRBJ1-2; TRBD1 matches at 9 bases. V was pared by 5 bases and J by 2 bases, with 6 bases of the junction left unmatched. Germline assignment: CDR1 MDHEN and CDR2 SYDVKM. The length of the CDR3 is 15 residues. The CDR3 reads CASSTMTGGNYGYTF. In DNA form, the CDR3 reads TGTGCCAGCAGTACGATGACAGGGGGGAACTATGGCTACACCTTC.

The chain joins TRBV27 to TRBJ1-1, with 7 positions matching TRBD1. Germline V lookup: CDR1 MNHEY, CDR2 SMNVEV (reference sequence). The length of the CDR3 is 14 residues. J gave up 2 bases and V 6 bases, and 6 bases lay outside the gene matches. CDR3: CASSKGAANTEAFF. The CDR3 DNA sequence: TGTGCCAGCAGCAAGGGGGCGGCTAACACTGAAGCTTTCTTT.

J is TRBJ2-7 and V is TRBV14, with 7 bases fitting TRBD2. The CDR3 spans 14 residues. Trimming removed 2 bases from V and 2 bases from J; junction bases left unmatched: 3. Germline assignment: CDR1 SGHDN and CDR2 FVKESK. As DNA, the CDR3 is TGTGCCAGCAGCCAAACTAGCGCCCCCTACGAGCAGTACTTC. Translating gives CASSQTSAPYEQYF.

CDR3 nucleotides: TGTGCCAGCAGTTTATATGAGCGTATTCAAGAGACCCAGTACTTC. Protein: CASSLYERIQETQYF. The gene calls are TRBV28 and TRBJ2-5; no clear D. Trimming took 1 base from V and 2 from J, leaving 11 bases between them. Germline values: CDR1 MDHEN, CDR2 SYDVKM. CDR3 length: 15 amino acids.

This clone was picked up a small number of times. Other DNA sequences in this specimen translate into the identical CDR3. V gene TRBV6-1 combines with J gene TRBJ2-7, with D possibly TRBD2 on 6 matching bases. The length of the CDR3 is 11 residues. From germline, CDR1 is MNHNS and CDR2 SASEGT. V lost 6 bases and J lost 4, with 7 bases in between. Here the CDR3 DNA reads TGTGCCAGCAGGGGGGGTTACGAGCAGTACTTC. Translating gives CASRGGYEQYF.

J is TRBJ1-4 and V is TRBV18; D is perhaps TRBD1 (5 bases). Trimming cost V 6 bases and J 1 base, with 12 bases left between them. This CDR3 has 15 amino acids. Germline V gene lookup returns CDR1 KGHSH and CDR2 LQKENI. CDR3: CASSPRQLTNEKLFF. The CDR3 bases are TGTGCCAGCTCTCCCCGACAGCTAACTAATGAAAAACTGTTTTTT.

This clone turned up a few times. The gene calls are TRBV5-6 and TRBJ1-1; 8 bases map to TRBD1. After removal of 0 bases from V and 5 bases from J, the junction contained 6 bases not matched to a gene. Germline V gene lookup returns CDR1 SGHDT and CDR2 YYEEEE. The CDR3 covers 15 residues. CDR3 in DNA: TGTGCCAGCAGCTTGGCCGCAGGGGGCCGAACTGAAGCTTTCTTT. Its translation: CASSLAAGGRTEAFF. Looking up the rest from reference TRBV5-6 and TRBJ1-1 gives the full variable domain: DAGVTQSPTHLIKTRGQQVTLRCSPKSGHDTVSWYQQALGQGPQFIFQYYEEEERQRGNFPDRFSGHQFPNYSSELNVNALLLGDSALYLCASSLAAGGRTEAFFGQGTRLTVV.

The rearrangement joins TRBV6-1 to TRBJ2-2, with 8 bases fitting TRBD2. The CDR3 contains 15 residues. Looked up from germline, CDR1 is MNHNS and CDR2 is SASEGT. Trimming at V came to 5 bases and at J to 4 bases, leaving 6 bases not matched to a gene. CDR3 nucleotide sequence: TGTGCCAGCAGTACAGGACTAGCTTCCACCGGGGAGCTGTTTTTT. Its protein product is CASSTGLASTGELFF.

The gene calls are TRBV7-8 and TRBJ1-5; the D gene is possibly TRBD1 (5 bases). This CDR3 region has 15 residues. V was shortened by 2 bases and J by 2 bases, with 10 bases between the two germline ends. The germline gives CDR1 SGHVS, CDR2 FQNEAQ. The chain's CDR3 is CASSLFGAGNQPQHF. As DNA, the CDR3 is TGTGCCAGCAGCTTATTTGGGGCGGGCAATCAGCCCCAGCATTTT. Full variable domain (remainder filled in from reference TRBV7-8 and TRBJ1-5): GAGVSQSPRYKVAKRGQDVALRCDPISGHVSLFWYQQALGQGPEFLTYFQNEAQLDKSGLPSDRFFAERPEGSVSTLKIQRTQQEDSAVYLCASSLFGAGNQPQHFGDGTRLSIL.

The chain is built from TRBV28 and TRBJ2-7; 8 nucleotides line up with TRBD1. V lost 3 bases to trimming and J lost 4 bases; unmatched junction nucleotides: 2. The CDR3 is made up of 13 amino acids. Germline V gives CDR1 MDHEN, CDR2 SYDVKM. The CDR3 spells CASSFGQGYEQYF. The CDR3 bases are TGTGCCAGCAGTTTCGGACAGGGTTACGAGCAGTACTTC.

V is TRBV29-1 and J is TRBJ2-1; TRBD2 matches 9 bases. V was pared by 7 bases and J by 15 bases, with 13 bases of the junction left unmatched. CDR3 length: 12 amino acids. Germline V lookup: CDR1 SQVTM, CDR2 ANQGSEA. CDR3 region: CSAGTSSKEVFF. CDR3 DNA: TGCAGCGCCGGGACTAGCTCTAAAGAGGTGTTCTTC.

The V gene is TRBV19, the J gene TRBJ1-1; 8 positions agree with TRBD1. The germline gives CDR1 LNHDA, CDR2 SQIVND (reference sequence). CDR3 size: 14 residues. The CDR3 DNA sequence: TGTACCCAGGGGGCTGGGGTTAGGAACACTGAAGCTTTCTTT. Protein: CTQGAGVRNTEAFF.

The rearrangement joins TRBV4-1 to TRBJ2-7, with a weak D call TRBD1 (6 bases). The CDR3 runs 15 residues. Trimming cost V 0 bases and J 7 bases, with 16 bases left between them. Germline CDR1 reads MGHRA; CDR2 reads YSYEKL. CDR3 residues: CASSQDPQGQREQYF. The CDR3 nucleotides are TGCGCCAGCAGCCAAGATCCACAGGGCCAAAGGGAGCAGTACTTC.

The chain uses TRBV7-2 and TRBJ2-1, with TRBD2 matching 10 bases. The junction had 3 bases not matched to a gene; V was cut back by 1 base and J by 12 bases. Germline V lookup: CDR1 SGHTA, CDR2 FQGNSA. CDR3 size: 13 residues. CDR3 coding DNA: TGTGCCAGCAGCTTAGGGGGACTAGCGTCGCAGTTCTTC. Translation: CASSLGGLASQFF.

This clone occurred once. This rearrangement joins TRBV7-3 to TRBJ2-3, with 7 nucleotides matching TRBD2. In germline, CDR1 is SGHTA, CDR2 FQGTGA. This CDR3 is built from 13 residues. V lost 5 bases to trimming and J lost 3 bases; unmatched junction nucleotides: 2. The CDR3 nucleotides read TGTGCCAGCAGCCATAGCGGGACAGATACGCAGTATTTT. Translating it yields CASSHSGTDTQYF.

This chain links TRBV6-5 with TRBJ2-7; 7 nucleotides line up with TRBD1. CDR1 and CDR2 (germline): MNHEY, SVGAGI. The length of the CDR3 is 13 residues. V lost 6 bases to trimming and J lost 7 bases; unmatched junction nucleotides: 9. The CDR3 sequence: CASRTNRGGEQYF. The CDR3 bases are TGTGCCAGCAGAACAAACAGGGGCGGGGAGCAGTACTTC.

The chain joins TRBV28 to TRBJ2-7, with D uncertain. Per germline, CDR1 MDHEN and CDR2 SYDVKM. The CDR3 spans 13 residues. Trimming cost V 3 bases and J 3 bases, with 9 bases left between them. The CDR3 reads CASSLRMNYEQYF. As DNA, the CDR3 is TGTGCCAGCAGTTTGAGGATGAACTACGAGCAGTACTTC. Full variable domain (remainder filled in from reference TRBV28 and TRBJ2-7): DVKVTQSSRYLVKRTGEKVFLECVQDMDHENMFWYRQDPGLGLRLIYFSYDVKMKEKGDIPEGYSVSREKKERFSLILESASTNQTSMYLCASSLRMNYEQYFGPGTRLTVT.

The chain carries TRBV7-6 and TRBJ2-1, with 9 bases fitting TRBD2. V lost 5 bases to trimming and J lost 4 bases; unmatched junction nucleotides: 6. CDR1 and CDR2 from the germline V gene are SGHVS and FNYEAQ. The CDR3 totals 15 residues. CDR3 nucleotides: TGTGCCAGCAGCAAGACTAGCGGACCGTACAATGAGCAGTTCTTC. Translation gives CASSKTSGPYNEQFF.

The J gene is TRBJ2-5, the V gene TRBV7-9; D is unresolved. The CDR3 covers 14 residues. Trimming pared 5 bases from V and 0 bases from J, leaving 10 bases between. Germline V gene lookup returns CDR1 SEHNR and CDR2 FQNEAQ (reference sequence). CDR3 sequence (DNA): TGTGCCAGCAGCAGCCCGGTGTACCAAGAGACCCAGTACTTC. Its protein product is CASSSPVYQETQYF.

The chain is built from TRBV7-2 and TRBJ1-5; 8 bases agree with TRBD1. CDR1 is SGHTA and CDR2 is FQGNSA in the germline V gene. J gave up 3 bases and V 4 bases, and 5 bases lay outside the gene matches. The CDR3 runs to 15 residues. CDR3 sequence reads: CASSSTGGFNQPQHF. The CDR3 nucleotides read TGTGCCAGCAGCTCCACAGGGGGTTTCAATCAGCCCCAGCATTTT.

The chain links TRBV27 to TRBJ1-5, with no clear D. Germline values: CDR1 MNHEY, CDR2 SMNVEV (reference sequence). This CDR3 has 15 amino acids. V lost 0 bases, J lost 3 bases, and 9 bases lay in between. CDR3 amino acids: CASSLSGMNNQPQHF. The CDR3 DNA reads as TGTGCCAGCAGTTTATCCGGGATGAACAATCAGCCCCAGCATTTT.